This T cell receptor beta chain was identified during a study of blood T cell repertoires in COVID-19 (TCRdb year 2020). Background for the entire study: Samples from collaborators originated in the United States, Italy and Spain and spanned both the acute and convalescent phases of COVID-19. The dataset comprised deeply sampled blood TCRbeta repertoires from subjects exposed to, actively infected with, or recovered from COVID-19. Samples came from the ongoing ImmuneRACE study (first 160 participants) plus 1,254 subjects from 6 global collaborators. Where available, HLA class I and class II types were taken from metadata supplied by the sample provider and were not determined by assay-based typing. The prospective study material was composed of cDNA or gDNA derived from T cells, B-cell-depleted T cells, or PBMCs. The repertoires were released in a freely available public database intended as a resource for research on the immune response to SARS-CoV-2. The sample metadata nearly always contained a de-identified subject ID, COVID-19 status, age in years and sex. Here is what the overall study found, with its caveats: How much clinical and demographic metadata was included differed by source and by participant, and the metadata was provided uncurated.

Each collaborating institution followed its own protocols to collect whole blood in K2EDTA tubes. For TCRbeta analysis, collaborator samples were shipped as frozen whole blood, as isolated PBMCs, or as DNA extracted from either sample type. Comment on this clone: This clone's antigen is unknown. Within one base of it there is no much larger clone, and no base qualities were kept.

TCRbeta CDR3 regions were amplified from genomic DNA by means of the immunoSEQ Assay, a bias-controlled multiplex PCR. As for the authors' bioinformatics: Nucleated cell counts per sample were estimated from amplification of reference gene primers within the assay. To quantify the absolute abundance of each unique TCRbeta CDR3 rearrangement, sequence reads were collapsed and filtered. Productive Simpson clonality was computed per sample as the square root of Simpson's diversity index over productive rearrangements. The table was pulled from immuneACCESS by TCRdb, which kept in-frame rearrangements only. Such tables lose some clones; where checked, under half of the loss comes from unresolved V genes, and the rest has no known cause. The V and J calls and the clone size are those of that table, but D and trimming were determined from the DNA. This sample holds under 80,000 clones; roughly 78% were observed only once. The ten largest clones add up to more than 30% of the sample.

The CDR3 covers 13 residues, taking in both the cysteine and the phenylalanine. Left in the record is the CDR3 DNA by itself, 39 bases read in frame from the first base. CDR1 LGHNA and CDR2 YSLEER were looked up in the germline V gene. V and J lose 3 bases and 8 bases, and a span of 11 bases separates them. What was sequenced was peripheral blood. The receptor was derived from a human donor in a cohort sampled during active COVID-19. Recombination connected TRBV4-3 to TRBJ2-1, with the D gene call left open. At the DNA level, the sequence is TGCGCCAGCAGCCAGGGCCTCGGCGATGAGCAGTTCTTC. This yields the protein CASSQGLGDEQFF.